The rows below give T cell receptor beta chains drawn from one sample of a study of shared clonotypes between healthy human individuals. Method: immunoSEQ multiplex PCR; TCRdb's copy keeps in-frame clones and lacks some. The sample carries about 2.1 million clones, roughly 93% recorded once. The sequencing input was naive CD8+ T cells from PBMCs. These receptors were collected from a man aged 18 to 30 in good health. Some clones in this sample may be carry-over from other donors' samples. Both conserved end residues are part of each CDR3. Fields, in order: clone size, V gene, J gene, D gene, CDR3 DNA, CDR3 protein. A D gene is named only where the DNA matches it firmly. Clone size, where shown, is once, few, many, or a class for clones that have expanded.

.	TRBV5-1	TRBJ2-7	TRBD2	TGCGCCAGCAGCTTGGCCGGGGGACTAGGCTACGAGCAGTACTTC	CASSLAGGLGYEQYF
.	TRBV6-6	TRBJ2-7	TRBD2	TGTGCCAGCAGTTCCGAAAGCGGGGGCTCCTACGAGCAGTACTTC	CASSSESGGSYEQYF
.	TRBV29-1	TRBJ2-7	.	TGCAGCGTGCGGGACAACTCCTACGAGCAGTACTTC	CSVRDNSYEQYF
.	TRBV7-9	TRBJ2-1	TRBD2	TGTGCCAGCAGCTCGGGACTAGTTGGTCGGCAGTTCTTC	CASSSGLVGRQFF
.	TRBV10-1	TRBJ2-7	.	TGCGCCAGCAGTGAGTCACGGGGCCCATGGGGCGAGCAGTACTTC	CASSESRGPWGEQYF
.	TRBV19	TRBJ2-4	.	TGTGCCAGTAGTATGGGGCTCGGGTTCGGGAACATTCAGTACTTC	CASSMGLGFGNIQYF
.	TRBV27	TRBJ2-1	.	TGTGCCAGCCGGAATAGACAGGGAGGCTATGAGCAGTTCTTC	CASRNRQGGYEQFF
.	TRBV7-2	TRBJ1-1	.	TGTGCCAGCAGCTTATATGAGAGTACCGCTGAAGCTTTCTTT	CASSLYESTAEAFF
once	TRBV6-1	TRBJ2-7	TRBD2	TGTGCCAGCAGTGTCCTCGGACTAGCGGGAACCACCTACGAGCAGTACTTC	CASSVLGLAGTTYEQYF
.	TRBV27	TRBJ1-4	TRBD1	TGTGCCAGCCGCTTCCAGTCGGGACAGCCTAATGAAAAACTGTTTTTT	CASRFQSGQPNEKLFF
.	TRBV7-9	TRBJ2-1	.	TGTGCCAGCAGCTTGGGCGGGATCTACAATGAGCAGTTCTTC	CASSLGGIYNEQFF
.	TRBV5-6	TRBJ2-6	TRBD1	TGTGCCAGCACCACCTATGGGACAGGCCACTCTGGGGCCAACGTCCTGACTTTC	CASTTYGTGHSGANVLTF
.	TRBV2	TRBJ2-1	TRBD2	TGTGCCAGCCGCCGCCTAGCGGGGGACTCCTACAATGAGCAGTTCTTC	CASRRLAGDSYNEQFF
once	TRBV27	TRBJ1-2	.	TGTGCCAGCAGTCCTCTCGAGGGAGTCGGCTACACCTTC	CASSPLEGVGYTF
.	TRBV7-6	TRBJ2-3	.	TGTGCCAGCAGCCACGGCCTAGCAGATACGCAGTATTTT	CASSHGLADTQYF
.	TRBV29-1	TRBJ1-1	.	TGCAGCGTTGTTTGGGCGGGGAGGGGTGAAGCTTTCTTT	CSVVWAGRGEAFF
.	TRBV4-2	TRBJ1-5	.	TGTGCCAGCAGCCAAGGGTTGAGGGGGGGAATCAATAGCAATCAGCCCCAGCATTTT	CASSQGLRGGINSNQPQHF
.	TRBV9	TRBJ1-1	TRBD1	TGTGCCAGCAGCGTGCAGGGGGAACGGACTGAAGCTTTCTTT	CASSVQGERTEAFF
.	TRBV19	TRBJ1-1	.	TGTGCCAGTAGTACAGTACAGAACACTGAAGCTTTCTTT	CASSTVQNTEAFF
.	TRBV18	TRBJ2-7	.	TGTGCCAGCTCACCCGACAGAGTCTACGAGCAGTACTTC	CASSPDRVYEQYF
.	TRBV5-4	TRBJ1-3	TRBD1	TGTGCCAGCAGCGAGGACAGGGTGAACTCTGGAAACACCATATATTTT	CASSEDRVNSGNTIYF
.	TRBV6-1	TRBJ2-1	TRBD1	TGTGCCAGCAGTGAAGGCAGGGGGATCGAGCAGTTCTTC	CASSEGRGIEQFF
.	TRBV9	TRBJ1-1	.	TGTGCCAGCAGCGTAGTGGGGACGGGCATGAACACTGAAGCTTTCTTT	CASSVVGTGMNTEAFF